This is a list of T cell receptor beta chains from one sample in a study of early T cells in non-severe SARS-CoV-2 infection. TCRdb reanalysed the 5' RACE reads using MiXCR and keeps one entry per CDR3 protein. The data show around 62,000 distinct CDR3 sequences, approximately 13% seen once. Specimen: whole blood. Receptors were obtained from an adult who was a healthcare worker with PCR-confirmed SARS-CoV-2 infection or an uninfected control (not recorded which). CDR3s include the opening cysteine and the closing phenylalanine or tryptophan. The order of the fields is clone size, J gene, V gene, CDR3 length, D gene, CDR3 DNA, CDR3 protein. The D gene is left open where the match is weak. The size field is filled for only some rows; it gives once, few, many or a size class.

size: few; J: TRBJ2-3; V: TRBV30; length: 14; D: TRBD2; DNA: TGTGCCTGGGCTCGGGGCGGGAGAGCAGATACGCAGTATTTT; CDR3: CAWARGGRADTQYF
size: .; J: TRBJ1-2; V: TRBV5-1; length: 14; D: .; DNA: TGCGCCAGCAGCTTGGACAGTCCTAACTATGGCTACACCTTC; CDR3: CASSLDSPNYGYTF
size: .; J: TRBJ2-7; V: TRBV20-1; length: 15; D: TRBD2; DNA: TGCAGTGCCCCACCCCTAGCGGGAGCCACCTACGAGCAGTACTTC; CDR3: CSAPPLAGATYEQYF
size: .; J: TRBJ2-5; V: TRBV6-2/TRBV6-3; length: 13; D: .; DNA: TGTGCCAGCAGTCAGCCCGCGAGAGAGACCCAGTACTTC; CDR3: CASSQPARETQYF
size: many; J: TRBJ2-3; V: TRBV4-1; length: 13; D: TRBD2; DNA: TGCGCCAGCAGCCAAGAGGGGGGGAGTGCGCAGTATTTT; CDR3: CASSQEGGSAQYF
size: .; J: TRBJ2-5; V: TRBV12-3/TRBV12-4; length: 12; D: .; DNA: TGTGCCAGCAGCTACCCAGGGGAGACCCAGTACTTC; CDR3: CASSYPGETQYF
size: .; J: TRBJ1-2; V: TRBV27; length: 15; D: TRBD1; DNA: TGTGCCAGCAGGCAAAGACAGGGGTACGACTATGGCTACACCTTC; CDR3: CASRQRQGYDYGYTF
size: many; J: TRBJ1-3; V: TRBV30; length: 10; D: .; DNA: TGTGCCTGGTGGGTTGGCACCATATATTTT; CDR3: CAWWVGTIYF
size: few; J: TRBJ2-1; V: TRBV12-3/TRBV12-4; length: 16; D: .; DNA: TGTGCCAGCAGTTTATACTCGGGAAGCTCCTACAATGAGCAGTTCTTC; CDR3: CASSLYSGSSYNEQFF
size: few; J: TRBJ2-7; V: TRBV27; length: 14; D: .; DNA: TGTGCCAGCTGGACTATCCAAGGCGCCTACGAGCAGTACTTC; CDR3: CASWTIQGAYEQYF
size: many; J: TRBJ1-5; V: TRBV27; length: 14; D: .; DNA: TGTGCCAGCAGCCATTCCAGGGGAAGCCAGCCCCAGCATTTT; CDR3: CASSHSRGSQPQHF
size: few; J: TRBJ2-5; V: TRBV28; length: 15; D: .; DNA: TGTGCCAGCAGTTTGCTCGGCGGAGCTCAAGAGACCCAGTACTTC; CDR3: CASSLLGGAQETQYF
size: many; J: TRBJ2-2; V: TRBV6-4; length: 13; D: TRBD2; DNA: TGTGCCAGCAGTAGCGGGAGCACCGGGGAGCTGTTTTTT; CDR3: CASSSGSTGELFF
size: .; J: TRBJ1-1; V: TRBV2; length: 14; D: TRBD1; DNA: TGTGCCAGCAGTGGGCAGGGGGCCTTGACTGAAGCTTTCTTT; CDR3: CASSGQGALTEAFF
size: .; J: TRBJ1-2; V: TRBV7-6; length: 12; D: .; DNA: TGTGCCAGCAGTCCTGGGACCGGTGGCTACACCTTC; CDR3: CASSPGTGGYTF
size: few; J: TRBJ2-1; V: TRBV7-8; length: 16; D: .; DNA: TGTGCCAGCAGCTCACGCAGGGAGGAGGCCTACAATGAGCAGTTCTTC; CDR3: CASSSRREEAYNEQFF
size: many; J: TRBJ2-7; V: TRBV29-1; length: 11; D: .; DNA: TGCAGCGTTGACCAACGGGGCGAGCAGTACTTC; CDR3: CSVDQRGEQYF
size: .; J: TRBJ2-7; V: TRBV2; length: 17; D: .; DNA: TGTGCCAGCAGTGAAGCGGGGTTCTTCTCAGGGGACGACGAGCAGTACTTC; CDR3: CASSEAGFFSGDDEQYF
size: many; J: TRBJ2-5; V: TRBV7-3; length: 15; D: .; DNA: TGTGCCAGCAGCTCGGCCGCGAGGTACCAAGAGACCCAGTACTTC; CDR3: CASSSAARYQETQYF
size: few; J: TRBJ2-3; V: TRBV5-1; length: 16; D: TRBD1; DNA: TGCGCCAGCAGCCGTTTGGGACAGGGAGTCACAGATACGCAGTATTTT; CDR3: CASSRLGQGVTDTQYF
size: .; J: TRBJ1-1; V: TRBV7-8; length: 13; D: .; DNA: TGTGCCAGCAGCACGTTCCCCGGGACTGAAGCTTTCTTT; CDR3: CASSTFPGTEAFF
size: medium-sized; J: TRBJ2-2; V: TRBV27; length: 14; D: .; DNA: TGTGCCAGCAGTTTAACAGCGAACACCGGGGAGCTGTTTTTT; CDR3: CASSLTANTGELFF
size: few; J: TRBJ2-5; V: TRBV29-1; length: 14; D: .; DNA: TGCAGCGTTAGGGGGATCAGGGCCAGAGAGACCCAGTACTTC; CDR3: CSVRGIRARETQYF
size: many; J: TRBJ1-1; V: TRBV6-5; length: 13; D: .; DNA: TGTGCCAGCACTTCGGGACATAGAACTGAAGCTTTCTTT; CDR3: CASTSGHRTEAFF
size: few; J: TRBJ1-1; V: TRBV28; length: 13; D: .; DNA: TGTGCCAGCAGTATGACAGGTTGGACTGAAGCTTTCTTT; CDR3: CASSMTGWTEAFF
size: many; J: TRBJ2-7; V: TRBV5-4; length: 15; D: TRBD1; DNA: TGTGCCAGCAGCTTGAGGGACAGTATAACCTACGAGCAGTACTTC; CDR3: CASSLRDSITYEQYF
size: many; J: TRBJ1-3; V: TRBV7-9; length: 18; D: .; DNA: TGTGCCAGCAGCTTAAGTAAGCTGCAGATTTACTCTGGAAACACCATATATTTT; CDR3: CASSLSKLQIYSGNTIYF
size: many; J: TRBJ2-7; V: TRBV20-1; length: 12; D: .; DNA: TGCAGTGCTAGACTGACAGCCGTGGAGCAGTACTTC; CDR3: CSARLTAVEQYF
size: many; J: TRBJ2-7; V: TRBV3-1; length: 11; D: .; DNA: TGTGCCAGCGCCAGCTCCTACGAGCAGTACTTC; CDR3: CASASSYEQYF
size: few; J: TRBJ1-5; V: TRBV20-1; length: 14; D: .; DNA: TGCAGTGCAGAGAGAAGACGGGGAATATTGCCCCAGCATTTT; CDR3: CSAERRRGILPQHF
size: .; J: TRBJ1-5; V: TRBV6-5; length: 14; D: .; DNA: TGTGCCAGCAGTCCCCGGCAGCCCAATCAGCCCCAACATTTT; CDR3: CASSPRQPNQPQHF
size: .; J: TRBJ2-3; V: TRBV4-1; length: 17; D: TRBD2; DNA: TGCGCCAGCAGCCAAGGTGGAGCCTATGGGGGGGGAGATACGCAGTATTTT; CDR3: CASSQGGAYGGGDTQYF
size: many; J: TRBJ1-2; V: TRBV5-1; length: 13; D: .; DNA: TGCGCCAGCAGCTTCGCCGGGGACTATGGCTACACCTTC; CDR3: CASSFAGDYGYTF
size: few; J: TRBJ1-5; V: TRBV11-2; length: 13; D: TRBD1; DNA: TGTGCCAGCAGCCAAGACAGGGATCAGCCCCAGCATTTT; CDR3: CASSQDRDQPQHF
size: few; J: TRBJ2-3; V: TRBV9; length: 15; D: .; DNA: TGTGCCAGCAGCGCCAGGAGCGGAAGCACAGATACGCAGTATTTT; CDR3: CASSARSGSTDTQYF
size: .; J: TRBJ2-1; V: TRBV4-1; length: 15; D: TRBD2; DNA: TGCGCCAGCAGCCAAGCCCACGGGAGGGCCTATGAGCAGTTCTTC; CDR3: CASSQAHGRAYEQFF
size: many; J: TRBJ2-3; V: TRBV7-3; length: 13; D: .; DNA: TGTGCCAGCAGCTTAGGAACCCCGGATACGCAGTATTTT; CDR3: CASSLGTPDTQYF
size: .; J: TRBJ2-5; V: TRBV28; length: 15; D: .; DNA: TGTGCCAGCAGTTTATCCGGAGACCTCCAAGAGACCCAGTACTTC; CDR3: CASSLSGDLQETQYF
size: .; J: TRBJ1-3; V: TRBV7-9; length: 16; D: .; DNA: TGTGCCAGCAGCTTGACAGTCGCCAGCTCTGGAAACACCATATATTTT; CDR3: CASSLTVASSGNTIYF
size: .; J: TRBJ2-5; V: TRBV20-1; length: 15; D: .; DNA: TGCAGTGCTAGAGCCTCGACTGGCTTCCAAGAGACCCAGTACTTC; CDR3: CSARASTGFQETQYF
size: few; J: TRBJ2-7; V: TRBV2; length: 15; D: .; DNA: TGTGCCAGCAGTGAAGCGCGGGGGCCGGGACACGAGCAGTACTTC; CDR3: CASSEARGPGHEQYF
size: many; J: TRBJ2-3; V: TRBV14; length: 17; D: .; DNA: TGTGCCAGCAGCCCCGGTCGTCGCGGACACTGGGGAGATACGCAGTATTTT; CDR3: CASSPGRRGHWGDTQYF
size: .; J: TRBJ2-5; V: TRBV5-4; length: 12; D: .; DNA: TGTGCCAGCAGCCGCCGTCCGGAGACCCAGTACTTC; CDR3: CASSRRPETQYF
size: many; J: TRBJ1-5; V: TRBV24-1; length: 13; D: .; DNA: TGTGCCACCAGTAATATAGGCAATCAGCCCCAGCATTTT; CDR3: CATSNIGNQPQHF
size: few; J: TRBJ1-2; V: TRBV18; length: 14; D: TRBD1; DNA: TGTGCCAGCTCTTCGACAGGGGGAAACTATGGCTACACCTTC; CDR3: CASSSTGGNYGYTF
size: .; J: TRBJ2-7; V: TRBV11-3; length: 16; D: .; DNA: TGTGCCAGCAGCTTCTCATCCGAGACGGGCGCCTACGAGCAGTACTTC; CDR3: CASSFSSETGAYEQYF
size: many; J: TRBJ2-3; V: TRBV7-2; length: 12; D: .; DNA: TGTGCCAGCAGCTTATGGGTGGATACGCAGTATTTT; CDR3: CASSLWVDTQYF